A single sample is the source of the 10 T cell receptor beta chains below, sequenced in a study of identical twins' blood T cells. TCRdb reprocessed the 5' RACE reads with MiXCR, giving one entry per CDR3 protein. The table includes about 370,000 distinct CDR3 sequences, 28% detected once. Sequencing was performed on PBMCs. These receptors all come from a woman aged 18 to 49 in good health.

This clonotype was seen repeatedly, ten times or more. The V call is TRBV12-3 or TRBV12-4, the J call TRBJ2-2; D is unresolved. The germline V and J ends were trimmed by 5 bases and 5 bases, with 15 bases remaining between them. This CDR3 contains 15 residues. The CDR3, as DNA: TGTGCCAGCAGTCACCGCCTGAGTGGGACCGGGGAGCTGTTTTTT. Protein: CASSHRLSGTGELFF.

The J gene is TRBJ2-3, the V gene TRBV20-1; D might be TRBD1 (5 bases). The J call may be in error: the DNA end matches TRBJ1-5 better. The germline V gene has CDR1 DFQATT and CDR2 SNEGSKA (reference sequence). The CDR3 covers 14 residues. The CDR3 sequence: CSSLRDVSTDTQHF. In DNA form, the CDR3 reads TGCAGTTCCCTAAGGGACGTCAGCACAGATACGCAGCATTTT.

This clonotype came up a few times. The chain uses TRBV7-2 and TRBJ1-5; tentative D call: TRBD1 (5 bases). V lost 6 bases to trimming and J lost 4 bases, with 13 bases between them. Germline V gene lookup returns CDR1 SGHTA and CDR2 FQGNSA. CDR3 length: 14 residues. The CDR3 reads CASSTRDRNQPQHF. Here the CDR3 DNA reads TGTGCCAGCAGTACTAGAGACAGAAATCAGCCCCAGCATTTT.

As regards this clonotype: Germline and junction disagree at one end, which may indicate a read error. CDR3 nucleotide sequence: TGTGCCAGCAGGGTACCGGGACAGGGGTTCTACGAGCAGTGCTTC. This encodes CASRVPGQGFYEQCF. The chain joins TRBV28 to TRBJ2-7; 10 positions agree with TRBD1. This CDR3 has 15 amino acids. Germline loops: CDR1 MDHEN, CDR2 SYDVKM. The entire variable domain, with the rest obtained from reference TRBV28 and TRBJ2-7, is as follows: DVKVTQSSRYLVKRTGEKVFLECVQDMDHENMFWYRQDPGLGLRLIYFSYDVKMKEKGDIPEGYSVSREKKERFSLILESASTNQTSMYLCASRVPGQGFYEQCFGPGTRLTVT.

This clonotype was recorded a few times. The V gene is TRBV12-5, the J gene TRBJ1-6, with D unclear. This CDR3 is 14 amino acids long. Germline V gene sequence: CDR1 LGHNT, CDR2 FRNRAP. The germline V and J ends were trimmed by 6 bases and 7 bases, with 13 bases remaining between them. DNA of the CDR3: TGTGCTAGTGGCGCCTTGGGCAGAAATTCACCCCTCCACTTT. Amino acid sequence: CASGALGRNSPLHF. Full variable domain (missing parts from reference TRBV12-5 and TRBJ1-6): DARVTQTPRHKVTEMGQEVTMRCQPILGHNTVFWYRQTMMQGLELLAYFRNRAPLDDSGMPKDRFSAEMPDATLATLKIQPSEPRDSAVYFCASGALGRNSPLHFGNGTRLTVT.

This chain connects TRBV19 to TRBJ1-4; D might be TRBD1 (6 bases). V lost 5 bases and J lost 8, with 15 bases in between. Germline values: CDR1 LNHDA, CDR2 SQIVND (reference sequence). The CDR3 loop spans 14 amino acids. Written as DNA, the CDR3 is TGTGCCAGTAGTGAACAGGGCGGAGGGGAAAAACTGTTTTTT. This translates into CASSEQGGGEKLFF.

As regards this clonotype: A junction boundary mismatches the germline segment, possibly from a read error. The V call is TRBV7-2, the J call TRBJ2-1; D gene ambiguous. From germline, CDR1 is SGHTA and CDR2 FQGNSA. The CDR3 spans 11 residues. Written as DNA, the CDR3 is TGTGTCAGCAGCTTTTTCCATGAGCAGTTCTTC. Residues: CVSSFFHEQFF.

This clonotype was observed a handful of times. The V and J genes are TRBV9 and TRBJ1-3; TRBD1 aligns across 8 bases. The germline V gene has CDR1 SGDLS and CDR2 YYNGEE. The CDR3 is 17 residues long. The V and J ends lost 3 bases and 0 bases, in that order; junction bases with no gene match: 8. The CDR3 is CASSATTGASSGNTIYF. CDR3 DNA sequence: TGTGCCAGCAGCGCGACGACAGGGGCGAGCTCTGGAAACACCATATATTTT.

This clonotype was seen only a few times. J is TRBJ2-7 and V is TRBV5-6; no definite D call. The CDR3 is 13 amino acids. CDR1 is SGHDT and CDR2 is YYEEEE in the germline V gene. The V and J ends lost 3 bases and 2 bases respectively, with 9 bases between them. The CDR3 DNA follows: TGTGCCAGCAGCTCCAGGAGTACCTACGAGCAGTACTTC. This sequence encodes CASSSRSTYEQYF.

This clonotype occurred a few times. The CDR3 DNA reads TGTGCCAGCAGTTTAAGTCGGGGGAGTAGGGCCGGGGAGCTGTTTTTT. As protein: CASSLSRGSRAGELFF. The chain uses TRBV27 and TRBJ2-2, with a possible D match to TRBD2 (6 bases). CDR3 size: 16 residues. Germline V gene sequence: CDR1 MNHEY, CDR2 SMNVEV (reference sequence). V shed 2 bases and J shed 6 bases, with 16 bases lying between them.